This T cell receptor beta chain emerged from a study of metastatic and nonmetastatic thyroid tumors. For the study at large: Thyroid patients, malignant and benign, had repertoires compared across blood and tumor or nodule tissue.

Authors' methods: A classifier for distant metastasis in papillary thyroid cancer was constructed using CDR3 differences observed across clinicopathological groups. TCRdb called clones again from the PCR reads with MiXCR. The V and J calls and clone size come from TCRdb's table, not from the authors' own analysis. The sample has 91,000 or so clones, about 12% seen once. No treatment of any kind had been given to any patient before thyroid surgery. This CDR3 has 14 residues. CDR1 is MNHNS and CDR2 is SASEGT in the germline V gene. This clone was counted only a few times. One end of the junction varies from germline; a read error may be responsible. In the same sample, other DNA sequences code for this CDR3.

The material sequenced was blood. This receptor was identified in a female donor with papillary thyroid cancer or a benign thyroid nodule (not recorded which). Some clones in this sample may be carry-over from other donors' samples. This sequence joins TRBV6-1 and TRBJ1-2; D unclear. The CDR3 is CASSAGVLSYGYTF. Written as DNA, the CDR3 is TGCGCCAGCAGCGCTGGGGTATTGTCCTATGGCTACACCTTC.